The clone carrying this T cell receptor beta chain was counted a single time. Its antigen remains unidentified. CD4+ cells of the naive, central memory, regulatory and stem cell-like memory types were sorted via CD45RO/CCR7/CD25/CD127/CD95/CD27. V dropped 8 bases and J dropped 0 bases, with 13 bases sitting between them. The V gene's germline CDR1 is MNHEY and CDR2 SVGAGI. The CDR3 sequence is 14 residues long. Expressed TCRB transcripts got sequenced, as all isolated RNA was reverse transcribed. The data were produced by immunoSEQ multiplex PCR, yet TCRdb's version contains in-frame clones alone and is incomplete. The repertoire includes roughly 150,000 clones, roughly 63% of them detected once, and nearly 0.09% sits in the top ten. These data come from a study of beta chain features in type 1 diabetes. Study outcomes and limitations: All four CD4+ subsets from Type 1 diabetes patients carried moderately but significantly shorter TCRB CDR3s.

Sequencing was carried out using naive CD4+ T cells from blood. This chain connects TRBV6-5 to TRBJ1-1; D is unresolved. The TCR originated in a man aged 30 to 39 with type 1 diabetes. CDR3 sequence reads: CASPYYLVNTEAFF. DNA of the CDR3: TGTGCCAGCCCGTACTATCTAGTGAACACTGAAGCTTTCTTT.